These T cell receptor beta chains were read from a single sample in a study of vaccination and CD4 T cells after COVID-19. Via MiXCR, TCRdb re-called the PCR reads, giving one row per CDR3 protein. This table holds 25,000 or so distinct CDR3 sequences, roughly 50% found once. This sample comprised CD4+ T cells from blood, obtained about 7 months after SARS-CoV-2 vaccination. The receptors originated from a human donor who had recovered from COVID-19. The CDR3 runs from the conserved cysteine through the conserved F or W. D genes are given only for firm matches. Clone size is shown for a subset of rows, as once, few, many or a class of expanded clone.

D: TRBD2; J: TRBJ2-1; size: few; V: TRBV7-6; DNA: TGTGCCAGCAGCTTGCGGACTAGCGGATACAATGAGCAGTTCTTC; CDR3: CASSLRTSGYNEQFF
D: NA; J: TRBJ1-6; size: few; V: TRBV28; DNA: TGTGCCAGCAGTGGGAGGGCTGTACCCCTCCACTTT; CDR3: CASSGRAVPLHF
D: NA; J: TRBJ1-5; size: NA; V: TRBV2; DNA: TGTGCCAGCAGTGGAGATAGCAATCAGCCCCAGCATTTT; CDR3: CASSGDSNQPQHF
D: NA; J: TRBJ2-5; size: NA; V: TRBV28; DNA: TGTGCCAGCAGGATACCCCTGGGGGAGTCGAAAGAGACCCAGTACTTC; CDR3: CASRIPLGESKETQYF
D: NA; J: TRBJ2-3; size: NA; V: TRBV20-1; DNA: TGCAGTGCTATCGGGCGAGGAGGGGGGAGTAGCGACACAGATACGCAGTATTTT; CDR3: CSAIGRGGGSSDTDTQYF
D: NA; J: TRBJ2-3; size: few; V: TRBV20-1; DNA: TGCAGTGCTAGAGATCCCGGGGTACCCCCGCAGTATTTT; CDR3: CSARDPGVPPQYF
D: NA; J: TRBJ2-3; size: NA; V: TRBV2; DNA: TGTGCCAGCAGTGAAGGGGTAGGGCGAAGCGGATCAGATACGCAGTATTTT; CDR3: CASSEGVGRSGSDTQYF
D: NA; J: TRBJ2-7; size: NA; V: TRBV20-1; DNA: TGCAGTGCTATGGCCAGGGGAGAGGTCGAGCAGTACTTC; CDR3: CSAMARGEVEQYF
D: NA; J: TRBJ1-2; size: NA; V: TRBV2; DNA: TGTGCCAGCAGTGGGGGGGGGGCAGCTAACTATGGCTACACCTTC; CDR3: CASSGGGAANYGYTF
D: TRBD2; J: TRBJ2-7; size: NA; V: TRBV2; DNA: TGTGCCAGCAGCGCCGGGACTAACTCCTACGAGCAGTACTTC; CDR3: CASSAGTNSYEQYF
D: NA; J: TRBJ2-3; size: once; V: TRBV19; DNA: TGTGCCAGTAGGGGAGCGGCATTAAGCACAGATACGCAGTATTTT; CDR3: CASRGAALSTDTQYF
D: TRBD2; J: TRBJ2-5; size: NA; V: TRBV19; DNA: TGTGCCAGTAGCCGGGGGACTAGCGGGAGAATTCGACAAGAGACCCAGTACTTC; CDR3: CASSRGTSGRIRQETQYF
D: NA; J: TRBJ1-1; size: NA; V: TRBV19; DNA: TGTGCCAGTAGGAATCAAGGGGTAACGAACACTGAAGCTTTCTTT; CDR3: CASRNQGVTNTEAFF